These T cell receptor beta chains were read from a single sample in a study of regulatory T cells in long-lasting Graves disease. TCRdb itself ran the multiplex PCR reads through MiXCR, one entry per CDR3 protein. The sample includes fewer than 400,000 distinct CDR3 sequences, around a fifth of them seen just once. The source was peripheral blood mononuclear cells (PBMCs), collected when the disease was refractory, from a patient treated with antithyroid drugs. The receptors derive from a female donor with Graves disease. Both conserved end residues are part of each CDR3. Fields, in order: D gene, clone size, J gene, V gene, CDR3 protein, CDR3 DNA. A D gene is named only where the DNA matches it firmly. Clone size is stated in some rows and not others, as once, few, many or a class when expanded.

>TRBD1|few|TRBJ1-1|TRBV19
CASRRQGWTEAFF
TGTGCCAGTAGGAGACAGGGGTGGACTGAAGCTTTCTTT
>NA|many|TRBJ1-2|TRBV7-2
CASSFSRADYGYTF
TGTGCCAGCAGCTTTTCCAGGGCGGACTATGGCTACACCTTC
>NA|few|TRBJ1-2|TRBV28
CASRLSGGLGYTF
TGTGCCAGCAGGCTCTCGGGAGGGCTCGGCTACACCTTC
>NA|many|TRBJ2-7|TRBV11-3
CASSITHRLTEQYF
TGTGCCAGCAGCATCACTCACCGGTTAACAGAGCAGTACTTC
>NA|NA|TRBJ1-1|TRBV27
CASSYGRGAGNTEAFF
TGTGCCAGCAGTTACGGCCGGGGGGCCGGGAACACTGAAGCTTTCTTT
>TRBD2|few|TRBJ2-7|TRBV7-9
CASSLGRTSGRANEQYF
TGTGCCAGCAGCTTAGGTAGGACTAGCGGGAGGGCCAACGAGCAGTACTTC
>TRBD2|many|TRBJ2-7|TRBV10-2
CASRTAGEYEQYF
TGCGCCAGCAGAACAGCGGGAGAATACGAGCAGTACTTC
>TRBD2|few|TRBJ2-7|TRBV25-1
CASSPREGRNEQYF
TGTGCCAGCAGTCCGCGGGAGGGCCGGAATGAGCAGTACTTC
>TRBD1|NA|TRBJ1-2|TRBV6-5
CASSHLDRGHYGYTF
TGTGCCAGCAGTCACTTGGACAGGGGGCATTATGGCTACACCTTC
>NA|once|TRBJ2-7|TRBV18
CASSTAGTSYEQYF
TGTGCCAGCTCAACCGCCGGGACCAGTTACGAGCAGTACTTC
>NA|NA|TRBJ2-1|TRBV2
CASVGTADHNEQFF
TGTGCCAGCGTTGGGACGGCGGACCACAATGAGCAGTTCTTC
>TRBD1|many|TRBJ1-2|TRBV7-2
CASSPTGTDPWGGYTF
TGTGCCAGCAGCCCCACCGGGACAGATCCGTGGGGTGGCTACACCTTC
>NA|NA|TRBJ1-1|TRBV7-9
CASSLSRSGGTEAFF
TGTGCCAGCAGCTTGAGCCGGTCGGGCGGAACTGAAGCTTTCTTT
>NA|NA|TRBJ1-5|TRBV7-9
CASSLLDQPQHF
TGTGCCAGCAGCTTATTAGATCAGCCCCAGCATTTT
>TRBD1|many|TRBJ1-2|TRBV6-1
CASSEYGFGTGYGYTF
TGTGCCAGCAGTGAATACGGGTTCGGGACAGGGTATGGCTACACCTTC
>NA|NA|TRBJ2-1|TRBV4-2
CASSPRPDNEQFF
TGTGCCAGCAGCCCGCGACCCGACAATGAGCAGTTCTTC
>NA|NA|TRBJ2-5|TRBV4-1
CASSQVKTGQETQYF
TGCGCCAGCAGCCAAGTAAAAACAGGCCAAGAGACCCAGTACTTC
>NA|many|TRBJ2-7|TRBV27
CASSYRGAKGNEQYF
TGTGCCAGCAGTTATCGGGGGGCGAAGGGCAACGAGCAGTACTTC
>TRBD1|many|TRBJ2-7|TRBV6-1
CASSLRTGGMGEQYF
TGTGCCAGCAGTCTCCGGACAGGGGGAATGGGTGAGCAGTACTTC
>TRBD1|NA|TRBJ1-1|TRBV6-5
CTSSDRGVTEAFF
TGTACCAGCAGTGACAGGGGTGTCACTGAAGCTTTCTTT
>NA|many|TRBJ1-4|TRBV28
CASSLRGANEKLFF
TGTGCCAGCAGTTTACGGGGTGCTAATGAAAAACTGTTTTTT
>TRBD2|many|TRBJ2-1|TRBV10-1
CASSEVAGGINEQFF
TGCGCCAGCAGTGAGGTTGCGGGAGGTATCAATGAGCAGTTCTTC
>NA|few|TRBJ2-1|TRBV30
CAWRLPSPGFYNEQFF
TGTGCCTGGAGGCTGCCTAGTCCTGGGTTCTACAATGAGCAGTTCTTC
>NA|many|TRBJ2-7|TRBV6-1
CASTPAASYEQYF
TGTGCCAGCACTCCGGCGGCCTCCTACGAGCAGTACTTC
>NA|many|TRBJ1-5|TRBV2
CASRLTESRNQPQHF
TGTGCCAGCAGGTTGACAGAGAGTAGGAATCAGCCCCAGCATTTT
>TRBD2|many|TRBJ2-5|TRBV7-9
CASRVTSGSWETQYF
TGTGCCAGCAGAGTTACTAGCGGGAGTTGGGAGACCCAGTACTTC
>NA|few|TRBJ1-5|TRBV12-3/TRBV12-4
CASSEFPGNQPQHF
TGTGCCAGCAGTGAATTCCCAGGGAATCAGCCCCAGCATTTT
>TRBD1|NA|TRBJ1-6|TRBV7-9
CASSLVLGGSPLHF
TGTGCCAGCAGCTTAGTCTTAGGGGGCTCACCCCTCCACTTT
>NA|many|TRBJ1-2|TRBV7-2
CASRLDSNYGYTF
TGTGCCAGCAGACTAGACAGTAACTATGGCTACACCTTC
>TRBD2|once|TRBJ2-7|TRBV7-2
CASSPGTSGGRAYEQYF
TGTGCCAGCAGCCCCGGGACTAGCGGGGGACGGGCCTACGAGCAGTACTTC
>TRBD1|many|TRBJ2-5|TRBV27
CASSHGQGAETQYF
TGTGCCAGCAGTCATGGACAGGGGGCTGAGACCCAGTACTTC
>NA|NA|TRBJ2-2|TRBV7-6
CASSPRLGGENTGELFF
TGTGCCAGCAGCCCCCGACTCGGGGGAGAGAACACCGGGGAGCTGTTTTTT
>TRBD1|many|TRBJ2-7|TRBV28
CASSFSGQWANEQYF
TGTGCCAGCAGTTTCTCGGGACAGTGGGCCAACGAGCAGTACTTC
>NA|many|TRBJ1-2|TRBV2
CASSEDKSYGYTF
TGTGCCAGCAGTGAGGACAAGTCGTATGGCTACACCTTC
>NA|many|TRBJ1-4|TRBV7-9
CASSLDLLRSGENEKLFF
TGTGCCAGCAGCTTAGACCTACTCCGGTCAGGGGAAAATGAAAAACTGTTTTTT
>TRBD2|many|TRBJ2-7|TRBV11-2
CASSGLAGGYEQYF
TGTGCCAGCAGCGGCTTAGCGGGGGGATACGAGCAGTACTTC
>NA|many|TRBJ2-7|TRBV6-1
CASRQTFLGRGPTSYEQYF
TGTGCCAGCAGACAGACCTTTCTGGGGCGGGGACCTACCTCCTACGAGCAGTACTTC
>TRBD1|NA|TRBJ1-2|TRBV11-2
CASSQVGTGHGYTF
TGCGCCAGCAGCCAAGTCGGGACAGGGCATGGCTACACCTTC
>TRBD2|few|TRBJ2-3|TRBV20-1
CSAPGRGVDTQYF
TGCAGTGCCCCGGGGCGGGGGGTAGATACGCAGTATTTT
>NA|NA|TRBJ1-1|TRBV29-1
CSVEDPFRAFF
TGCAGCGTTGAGGACCCCTTCAGGGCTTTCTTT
>TRBD1|many|TRBJ1-2|TRBV29-1
CSVGGQRINYGYTF
TGCAGCGTTGGGGGACAGCGCATTAACTATGGCTACACCTTC
>NA|many|TRBJ1-2|TRBV20-1
CSADPTATGRPNYGYTF
TGCAGTGCCGATCCGACAGCGACCGGTCGTCCTAACTATGGCTACACCTTC
>NA|many|TRBJ2-5|TRBV3-1
CASSHDHSVQETQYF
TGTGCCAGCAGCCACGATCACTCGGTACAAGAGACCCAGTACTTC
>TRBD1|NA|TRBJ2-5|TRBV12-5
CASGLGQGQETQYF
TGTGCTAGTGGTTTGGGACAGGGTCAAGAGACCCAGTACTTC
>NA|many|TRBJ1-2|TRBV5-1
CASSLARWGYTF
TGCGCCAGCAGCTTGGCAAGGTGGGGCTACACCTTC
>NA|NA|TRBJ2-7|TRBV30
CAWSGGPGHYYEQYF
TGTGCCTGGAGTGGGGGCCCGGGCCACTACTACGAGCAGTACTTC
>NA|NA|TRBJ1-2|TRBV20-1
CSARVFGTAWTADGYTF
TGCAGTGCTAGAGTGTTCGGCACTGCATGGACAGCCGATGGCTACACCTTC
>TRBD1|many|TRBJ1-1|TRBV5-1
CASSLGGTNTEAFF
TGTGCCAGCAGTTTAGGGGGCACGAACACTGAAGCTTTCTTT
>NA|NA|TRBJ1-3|TRBV9
CASSFQAGTGNTIYF
TGTGCCAGCAGCTTCCAGGCAGGGACTGGAAACACCATATATTTT
>TRBD1|few|TRBJ1-2|TRBV6-1
CASRPRGPNYGYTF
TGTGCCAGCAGACCGAGGGGGCCGAACTATGGCTACACCTTC
>TRBD1|NA|TRBJ1-1|TRBV3-1
CASSSSQGVAFF
TGTGCCAGCAGCTCGTCTCAGGGGGTGGCTTTCTTT
>NA|NA|TRBJ1-1|TRBV11-3
CASTLSRHAEAFF
TGTGCCAGCACACTATCGCGACACGCTGAAGCTTTCTTT
>NA|many|TRBJ1-2|TRBV6-2/TRBV6-3
CASRRGTVLGGYGYTF
TGTGCCAGCAGGAGGGGGACGGTCTTAGGAGGCTATGGCTACACCTTC
>NA|many|TRBJ2-5|TRBV10-3
CAISEGRLSGEGTQYF
TGTGCCATCAGTGAAGGCCGACTTTCCGGTGAAGGGACCCAGTACTTC
>TRBD2|few|TRBJ2-2|TRBV5-4
CASSTATSGKAGELFF
TGTGCCAGCAGCACCGCCACTAGCGGGAAGGCCGGGGAGCTGTTTTTT
>NA|many|TRBJ1-2|TRBV6-2/TRBV6-3
CASSYSAREDGYTF
TGTGCCAGCAGTTACTCAGCCAGGGAAGACGGCTACACCTTC
>NA|many|TRBJ1-2|TRBV3-1
CASSGPGGSYGYTF
TGTGCCAGCAGCGGTCCGGGAGGGAGTTATGGCTACACCTTC
>NA|NA|TRBJ2-3|TRBV5-8
CASSLVATGSDYTDTQYF
TGTGCCAGCAGCTTGGTCGCTACAGGTTCAGATTACACAGATACGCAGTATTTT
>NA|few|TRBJ1-6|TRBV6-1
CASSDRQALHF
TGTGCCAGCAGTGACCGACAGGCCCTCCACTTT